Below, 26 T cell receptor beta chains from the same sample are listed, as sequenced in a study of PD-L1 blockade in urothelial cancer. Sequencing used immunoSEQ multiplex PCR; TCRdb keeps in-frame clones, though not all of them. The sample yields roughly 120,000 clones, roughly 89% seen once. Time point described: peripheral blood 6 weeks after treatment start. The sequencing here drew on PBMCs, taken around atezolizumab (anti-PD-L1) treatment. The receptor source for this set is a man aged 60-69 years with urothelial cancer.

This clone is a singleton in its sample. The chain is built from TRBV7-2 and TRBJ2-1; TRBD1 matches 8 bases. Trimming at V came to 1 base and at J to 6 bases, leaving 5 bases not matched to a gene. The germline V gene has CDR1 SGHTA and CDR2 FQGNSA. CDR3 length equals 15 residues. The CDR3 DNA reads TGTGCCAGCAGCTTAGAGTCTGGGACAGGCAATGAGCAGTTCTTC. Residues: CASSLESGTGNEQFF.

Here the CDR3 reads CASSFSGLAGVGNEQFF. The DNA of the CDR3 is TGTGCCAGCAGCTTTTCGGGGCTAGCGGGAGTGGGTAATGAGCAGTTCTTC. The chain employs TRBV7-9 and TRBJ2-1; 10 nucleotides align to TRBD2. The CDR3 runs to 17 residues. Trimming cost V 3 bases and J 7 bases; bases outside gene matches: 12. The germline V gene encodes CDR1 SEHNR and CDR2 FQNEAQ (reference sequence).

The chain is built from TRBV6-5 and TRBJ2-7; 7 nucleotides agree with TRBD2. Trimming cost V 6 bases and J 5 bases; bases outside gene matches: 10. This CDR3 spans 14 amino acids. Per the germline V gene, CDR1 is MNHEY and CDR2 is SVGAGI. The CDR3 DNA reads as TGTGCCAGCAGAACCCCGGGACTAATTGACGAGCAGTACTTC. This translates into CASRTPGLIDEQYF.

This clone was detected only a few times. The CDR3 protein is CASSWRPPRGSQEAFF. The DNA of the CDR3 is TGTGCCAGTAGTTGGAGGCCCCCTCGGGGTTCGCAGGAAGCTTTCTTT. The J gene is TRBJ1-1, the V gene TRBV19; D ambiguous. V was clipped by 5 bases and J by 8 bases, with 24 bases between them. CDR1 is LNHDA, CDR2 SQIVND, per germline (reference sequence). CDR3 size: 16 residues.

J is TRBJ1-4 and V is TRBV4-3; TRBD1 might be the D (5 bases). The ends were cut back, 0 bases at V and 7 bases at J, with 12 bases in the middle. Germline CDR1 LGHNA, CDR2 YSLEER. The CDR3 consists of 15 residues. Here the CDR3 reads CASSQDRGVSEKLFF. CDR3 nucleotides: TGCGCCAGCAGCCAAGATCGGGGGGTGTCTGAAAAACTGTTTTTT.

The J gene is TRBJ2-6, the V gene TRBV4-3; 7 bases fit TRBD1. The CDR3 is made up of 22 amino acids. The ends lost 4 bases at V and 2 bases at J; junction bases unmatched: 23. Per germline, CDR1 LGHNA and CDR2 YSLEER. As DNA, the CDR3 is TGCGCCAGCAGCCCCTACTGGACAGGTTTGGGGCTTACATCAACTGGGGCCAACGTCCTGACTTTC. The encoded protein is CASSPYWTGLGLTSTGANVLTF.

J is TRBJ1-2 and V is TRBV10-1; D is unresolved. In germline, CDR1 is WNHNN, CDR2 SYGVQD (reference sequence). CDR3 length equals 12 residues. Trimming pared 4 bases from V and 5 bases from J, leaving 8 bases between. CDR3 DNA sequence: TGCGCCAGCAGTGTGCGGGGATATGGCTACACCTTC. Its translation is CASSVRGYGYTF.

The chain is built from TRBV6-4 and TRBJ2-4; maybe TRBD1 (6 bases). CDR1 MRHNA and CDR2 SNTAGT come from the germline V gene. The CDR3 spans 12 residues. Between the trimmed V and J ends, which lost 8 bases and 6 bases, there was a span of 11 bases. The CDR3 region has the DNA TGTGCCAGCCGGACAGAAGTAAACATTCAGTACTTC. This gives the protein CASRTEVNIQYF.

This chain links TRBV19 with TRBJ1-5; TRBD1 is a possible D gene (5 bases). Looked up from germline, CDR1 is LNHDA and CDR2 is SQIVND (reference sequence). Trimming stripped 1 base from V and 2 bases from J, with 9 bases between. The CDR3 loop spans 15 amino acids. CDR3 region: CASSIGAGGNQPQHF. CDR3 sequence (DNA): TGTGCCAGTAGTATAGGGGCGGGGGGCAATCAGCCCCAGCATTTT.

V is TRBV10-3 and J is TRBJ2-2, with 12 bases identical to TRBD2. The V segment lost 3 bases and the J segment 5 bases; nucleotides outside the gene matches: 19. Germline CDR1 and CDR2: ENHRY and SYGVKD. The CDR3 totals 21 residues. CDR3: CAISDPPLHTLAGGGTGELFF. CDR3 bases: TGTGCCATCAGTGACCCACCTCTTCACACTCTAGCGGGAGGGGGAACCGGGGAGCTGTTTTTT.

The V call is TRBV4-1, the J call TRBJ2-1; D may be TRBD2 (5 bases). This CDR3 is 17 amino acids long. V lost 0 bases, J lost 1 base, and 13 bases lay in between. Germline assignment: CDR1 MGHRA and CDR2 YSYEKL. CDR3 residues: CASSQDRGTGSYNEQFF. CDR3 DNA sequence: TGCGCCAGCAGCCAAGATCGCGGTACGGGGTCCTACAATGAGCAGTTCTTC.

V usage is TRBV19 and J usage is TRBJ2-5; the D is unclear. Germline V CDR1 and CDR2: LNHDA, SQIVND (reference sequence). The CDR3 loop spans 13 amino acids. Between the trimmed V and J ends, which lost 4 bases and 5 bases, there was a span of 11 bases. The CDR3 loop reads CASSTQFGETQYF. CDR3 DNA: TGTGCCAGTAGTACACAATTCGGGGAGACCCAGTACTTC.

The V gene is TRBV18, the J gene TRBJ2-7, with a tentative D call TRBD2 (7 bases). Trimming shortened V by 0 bases and J by 6 bases, and 15 bases separated the two germline ends. CDR1 and CDR2 (germline): KGHSH, LQKENI. This CDR3 has 15 residues. The CDR3 protein is CASSPPRGAPSEQYF. DNA of the CDR3: TGTGCCAGCTCACCACCCCGGGGGGCCCCCTCCGAGCAGTACTTC.

The J gene is TRBJ1-1, the V gene TRBV7-8; 7 positions match TRBD1. This CDR3 contains 16 residues. Looked up from germline, CDR1 is SGHVS and CDR2 is FQNEAQ. The V and J ends lost 5 bases and 1 base, in that order; junction bases with no gene match: 10. In DNA form, the CDR3 reads TGTGCCAGCAGCGGCTCAGGGGGAACTGCGAACACTGAAGCTTTCTTT. Its protein product is CASSGSGGTANTEAFF.

As concerns this clone: Distinct nucleotide sequences in the sample also encode this CDR3. J is TRBJ2-3 and V is TRBV6-1, with D possibly TRBD2 on 5 matching bases. Trimming stripped 7 bases from V and 5 bases from J, with 10 bases between. In germline, CDR1 is MNHNS, CDR2 SASEGT. The CDR3 loop spans 12 amino acids. This chain's CDR3 is CASKLEGDTQYF. Here the CDR3 DNA reads TGTGCCAGCAAACTAGAAGGAGATACGCAGTATTTT.

This CDR3 is CASSQASYEQYF. CDR3 nucleotides: TGTGCCAGCAGCCAGGCCTCCTACGAGCAGTACTTC. This sequence joins TRBV2 and TRBJ2-7; the D is unclear. V was trimmed by 6 bases and J by 0 bases, leaving 6 bases between them. The CDR3 contains 12 residues. CDR1 is SNHLY, CDR2 FYNNEI, per germline.

The count of this clone is one. CDR3 sequence (DNA): TGTGCCAGCAGTCAGAAGCTCGGGGGGGGAGAGACCCAGTACTTC. Protein product: CASSQKLGGGETQYF. The chain is built from TRBV2 and TRBJ2-5, with 8 positions matching TRBD2. The CDR3 consists of 15 residues. V trimming: 5 bases; J trimming: 4 bases; junction bases outside the gene matches: 9. Germline V gene sequence: CDR1 SNHLY, CDR2 FYNNEI.

The rearrangement joins TRBV9 to TRBJ2-3; 7 bases match TRBD1. Germline V lookup: CDR1 SGDLS, CDR2 YYNGEE. CDR3 length: 15 residues. J gave up 0 bases and V 3 bases, and 4 bases lay outside the gene matches. The CDR3 here is CASSAGTVSTDTQYF. CDR3 nucleotides: TGTGCCAGCAGCGCCGGGACAGTTAGCACAGATACGCAGTATTTT.

This clone was observed once. This chain links TRBV6-6 with TRBJ1-2, with 7 bases matching TRBD1. Losses at the gene ends were 7 bases for V and 8 bases for J; bases not matched to a gene: 7. Germline lookup yields CDR1 MNHNY and CDR2 SVGAGI (reference sequence). The CDR3 has 12 amino acids. The CDR3 sequence is CASTLQGEGYTF. CDR3 bases: TGTGCCAGCACCCTCCAGGGGGAAGGCTACACCTTC.

This clone has only one observation. This chain joins TRBV28 and TRBJ2-6, with unresolved D. Looked up from germline, CDR1 is MDHEN and CDR2 is SYDVKM. V was cut by 8 bases and J by 1 base, with 6 bases left in between. CDR3 length: 13 amino acids. The CDR3 sequence: CASALSGANVLTF. The CDR3 bases are TGTGCCAGCGCGTTATCTGGGGCCAACGTCCTGACTTTC.

The CDR3 spells CASSVDDGRSNYGYTF. The CDR3 nucleotides are TGTGCCAGCAGCGTAGATGATGGCCGTTCTAACTATGGCTACACCTTC. This chain uses TRBV9 with TRBJ1-2; no clear D. CDR1 and CDR2 from the germline V gene are SGDLS and YYNGEE. V lost 0 bases to trimming and J lost 0 bases, with 12 bases between them. CDR3 length: 16 residues.

This chain uses TRBV2 with TRBJ1-5; 8 bases are shared with TRBD1. J gave up 2 bases and V 5 bases, and 8 bases lay outside the gene matches. The CDR3 has 16 residues. Germline V gene data show CDR1 as SNHLY and CDR2 as FYNNEI. CDR3 sequence reads: CASSSDRGLGNQPQHF. CDR3 bases: TGTGCCAGCAGTTCTGACAGGGGCTTGGGCAATCAGCCCCAGCATTTT.

In this sample, this clone turned up once. This rearrangement joins TRBV7-8 to TRBJ2-7; TRBD1 might be the D (6 bases). Trimming took off 7 bases at V and 2 bases at J, with 18 bases between the two ends. Germline assignment: CDR1 SGHVS and CDR2 FQNEAQ. This CDR3 spans 15 amino acids. In DNA, the CDR3 is TGTGCCAGCATCCCTGATTCCCCAGGGGCCTACGAGCAGTACTTC. Protein product: CASIPDSPGAYEQYF.

The J gene is TRBJ2-1, the V gene TRBV2; TRBD1 matches 8 bases. The CDR3 sequence is 13 residues long. Trimming at V came to 5 bases and at J to 6 bases, leaving 3 bases not matched to a gene. The germline V gene encodes CDR1 SNHLY and CDR2 FYNNEI. CDR3 protein: CASSTTGGNEQFF. CDR3 DNA: TGTGCCAGCAGTACCACAGGGGGCAATGAGCAGTTCTTC.

This clone was counted a few times. The chain links TRBV7-9 to TRBJ2-1; D uncertain. Per germline, CDR1 SEHNR and CDR2 FQNEAQ (reference sequence). The CDR3 is 12 amino acids. The V end lost 4 bases, the J end lost 4 bases, and 5 bases lay between the germline ends. This CDR3 is CASSSEYNEQFF. DNA of the CDR3: TGTGCCAGCAGCTCCGAGTACAATGAGCAGTTCTTC.

CDR3 region: CASSPDRQANYGYTF. CDR3 in DNA: TGTGCCAGTAGTCCAGACAGGCAAGCTAACTATGGCTACACCTTC. This rearrangement joins TRBV19 to TRBJ1-2; possibly TRBD1 for D (6 bases). Germline V gives CDR1 LNHDA, CDR2 SQIVND (reference sequence). This CDR3 has 15 residues. Trimming removed 5 bases from V and 0 bases from J, with 13 bases in between.